This T cell receptor (beta chain) came from a study of molecular identifiers for immune sequencing clone quantification. Points from the study as a whole: Jurkat TCR RNA spiked in from one cell reportedly remained identifiable amid approximately 1 million naive cells. Among effectors, clones above 20 RNA copies held over 97% of molecules; among naive cells, under 1%.

Bulk TCR library preparation followed previously described methods with listed TCR primers. Via MiXCR, TCRdb re-called the PCR reads, giving one row per CDR3 protein. The sample carries about 98,000 distinct CDR3 sequences, 30% to 35% recorded once. Points on this clonotype: The antigen is not known.

Germline CDR1 is MNHEY and CDR2 is SVGEGT. The length of the CDR3 is 17 residues. Trimming cost V 6 bases and J 0 bases; bases outside gene matches: 10. This sequence joins TRBV6-2 or TRBV6-3 and TRBJ2-1, with 8 bases aligning to TRBD2. This TCR was recovered from a human donor in good health. Some libraries in this study had Jurkat cell RNA spiked in. Sequencing was performed on naive CD8+ T cells from blood, with Jurkat cell RNA spiked in. Subset noted: FACS-sorted CD8+CD4-CCR7+CD45RA+ naive T cells. The DNA of the CDR3 is TGTGCCAGCAGCGCCGGGACTAGAGCCACCTCCTACAATGAGCAGTTCTTC. Its translation: CASSAGTRATSYNEQFF.